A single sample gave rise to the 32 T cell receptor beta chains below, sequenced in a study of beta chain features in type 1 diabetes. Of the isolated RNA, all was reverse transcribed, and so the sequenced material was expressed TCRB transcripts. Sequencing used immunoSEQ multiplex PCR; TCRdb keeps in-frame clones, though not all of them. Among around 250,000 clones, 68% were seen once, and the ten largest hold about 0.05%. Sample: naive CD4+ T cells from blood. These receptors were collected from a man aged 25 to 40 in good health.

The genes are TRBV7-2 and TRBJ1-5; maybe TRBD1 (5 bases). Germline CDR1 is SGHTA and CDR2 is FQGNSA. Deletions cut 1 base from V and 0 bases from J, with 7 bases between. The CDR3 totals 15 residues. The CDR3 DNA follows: TGTGCCAGCAGCTTAGGACAGTATAGCAATCAGCCCCAGCATTTT. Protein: CASSLGQYSNQPQHF.

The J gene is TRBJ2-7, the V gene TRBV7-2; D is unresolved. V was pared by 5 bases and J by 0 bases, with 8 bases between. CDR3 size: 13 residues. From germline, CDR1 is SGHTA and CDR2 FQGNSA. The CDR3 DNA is TGTGCCAGCAGCAGCCAAGGCTCCTACGAGCAGTACTTC. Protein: CASSSQGSYEQYF.

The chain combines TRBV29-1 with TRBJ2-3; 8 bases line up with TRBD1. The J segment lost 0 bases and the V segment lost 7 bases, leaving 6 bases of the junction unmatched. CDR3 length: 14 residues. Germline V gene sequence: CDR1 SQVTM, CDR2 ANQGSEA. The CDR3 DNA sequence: TGCAGCGGAAAACAGGGGGTGAGCACAGATACGCAGTATTTT. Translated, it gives CSGKQGVSTDTQYF.

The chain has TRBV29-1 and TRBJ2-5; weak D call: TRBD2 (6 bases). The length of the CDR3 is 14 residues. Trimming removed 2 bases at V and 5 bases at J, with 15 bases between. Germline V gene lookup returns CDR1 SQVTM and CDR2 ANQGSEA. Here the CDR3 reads CSVEPAGRRETQYF. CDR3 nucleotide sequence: TGCAGCGTTGAACCGGCAGGGAGGAGGGAGACCCAGTACTTC.

The CDR3 protein is CSVSRSSDGTGELFF. DNA for the CDR3: TGCAGCGTTTCACGGTCTAGCGATGGCACCGGGGAGCTGTTTTTT. The V and J genes are TRBV29-1 and TRBJ2-2, with D possibly matching TRBD2 (6 bases). Looked up from germline, CDR1 is SQVTM and CDR2 is ANQGSEA. Deletions cut 5 bases from V and 4 bases from J, with 17 bases between. The CDR3 loop spans 15 amino acids.

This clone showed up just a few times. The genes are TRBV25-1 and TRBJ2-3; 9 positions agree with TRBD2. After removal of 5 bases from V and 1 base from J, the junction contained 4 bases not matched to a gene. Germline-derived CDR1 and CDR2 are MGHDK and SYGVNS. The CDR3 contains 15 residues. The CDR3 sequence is CASSLSSGGTDTQYF. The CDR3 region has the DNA TGTGCCAGCAGTCTTTCTAGCGGGGGCACAGATACGCAGTATTTT. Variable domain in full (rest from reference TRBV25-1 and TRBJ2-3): EADIYQTPRYLVIGTGKKITLECSQTMGHDKMYWYQQDPGMELHLIHYSYGVNSTEKGDLSSESTVSRIRTEHFPLTLESARPSHTSQYLCASSLSSGGTDTQYFGPGTRLTVL.

The CDR3 here is CASSLSGSSYNEQFF. The CDR3 bases are TGCGCCAGCAGCCTCAGCGGGAGCTCCTACAATGAGCAGTTCTTC. V is TRBV4-3 and J is TRBJ2-1; 8 bases match TRBD2. Germline V gives CDR1 LGHNA, CDR2 YSLEER. The CDR3 contains 15 residues. Unmatched junction bases numbered 2, after V lost 4 bases and J lost 0 bases.

The CDR3 sequence: CASSQDLAGGSYEQYF. The CDR3 DNA is TGCGCCAGCAGCCAAGATCTAGCGGGGGGCTCCTACGAGCAGTACTTC. The genes are TRBV4-3 and TRBJ2-7; TRBD2 matches at 11 bases. The ends lost 0 bases at V and 0 bases at J; junction bases unmatched: 1. The germline gives CDR1 LGHNA, CDR2 YSLEER. This CDR3 has 16 residues.

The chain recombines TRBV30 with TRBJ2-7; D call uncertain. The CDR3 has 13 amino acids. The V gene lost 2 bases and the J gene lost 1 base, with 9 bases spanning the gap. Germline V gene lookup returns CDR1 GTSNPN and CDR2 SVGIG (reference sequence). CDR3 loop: CAWSSVLSYEQYF. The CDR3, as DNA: TGTGCCTGGAGTTCGGTGTTGTCCTACGAGCAGTACTTC.

The CDR3 here is CASSEALWGEQFF. The CDR3 DNA reads as TGTGCCAGCAGTGAAGCCCTTTGGGGTGAGCAGTTCTTC. The chain links TRBV2 to TRBJ2-1; D unresolved. This CDR3 spans 13 amino acids. Trimming shortened V by 0 bases and J by 9 bases, and 9 bases separated the two germline ends. CDR1 and CDR2 from the germline V gene are SNHLY and FYNNEI.

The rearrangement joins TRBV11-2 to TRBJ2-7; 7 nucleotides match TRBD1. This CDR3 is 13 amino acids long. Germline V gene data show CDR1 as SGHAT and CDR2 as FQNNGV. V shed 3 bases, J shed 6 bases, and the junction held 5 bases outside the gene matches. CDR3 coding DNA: TGTGCCAGCAGCTTGCTGACAGGGTCCGAGCAGTACTTC. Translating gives CASSLLTGSEQYF.

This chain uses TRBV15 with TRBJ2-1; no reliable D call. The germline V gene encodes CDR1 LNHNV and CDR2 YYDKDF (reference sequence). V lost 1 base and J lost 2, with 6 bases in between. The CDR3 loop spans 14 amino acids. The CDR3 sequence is CATSRAGPYNEQFF. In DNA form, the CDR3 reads TGTGCCACCAGCAGAGCAGGTCCCTACAATGAGCAGTTCTTC.

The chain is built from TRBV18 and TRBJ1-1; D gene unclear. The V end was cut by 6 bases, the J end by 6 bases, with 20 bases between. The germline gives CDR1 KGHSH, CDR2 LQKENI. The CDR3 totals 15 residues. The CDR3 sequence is CASSPRESEGSEAFF. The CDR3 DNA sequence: TGTGCCAGCTCCCCCCGGGAGAGTGAAGGTTCTGAAGCTTTCTTT.

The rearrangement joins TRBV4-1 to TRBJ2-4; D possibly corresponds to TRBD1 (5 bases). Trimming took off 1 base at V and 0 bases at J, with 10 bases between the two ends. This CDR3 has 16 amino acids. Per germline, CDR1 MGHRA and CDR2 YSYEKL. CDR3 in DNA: TGCGCCAGCAGCCAAGGACAGCCATTAGCCAAAAACATTCAGTACTTC. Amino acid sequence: CASSQGQPLAKNIQYF.

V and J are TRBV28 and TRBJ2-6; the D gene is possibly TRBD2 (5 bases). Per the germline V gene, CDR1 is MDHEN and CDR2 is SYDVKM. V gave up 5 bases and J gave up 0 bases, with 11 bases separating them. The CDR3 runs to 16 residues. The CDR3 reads CASSAVEDSGANVLTF. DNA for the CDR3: TGTGCCAGCAGTGCAGTGGAGGACTCTGGGGCCAACGTCCTGACTTTC.

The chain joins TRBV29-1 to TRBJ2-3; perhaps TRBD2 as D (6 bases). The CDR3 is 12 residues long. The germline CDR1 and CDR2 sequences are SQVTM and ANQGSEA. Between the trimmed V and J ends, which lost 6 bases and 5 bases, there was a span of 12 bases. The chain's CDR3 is CSVLDGRDTQYF. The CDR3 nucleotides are TGCAGCGTCTTGGACGGGAGAGATACGCAGTATTTT.

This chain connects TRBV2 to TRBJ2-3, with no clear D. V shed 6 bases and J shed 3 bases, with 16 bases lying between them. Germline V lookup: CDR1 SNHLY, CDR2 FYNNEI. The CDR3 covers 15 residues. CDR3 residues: CASSPVSRGTDTQYF. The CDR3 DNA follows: TGTGCCAGCAGCCCCGTGTCACGAGGTACAGATACGCAGTATTTT.

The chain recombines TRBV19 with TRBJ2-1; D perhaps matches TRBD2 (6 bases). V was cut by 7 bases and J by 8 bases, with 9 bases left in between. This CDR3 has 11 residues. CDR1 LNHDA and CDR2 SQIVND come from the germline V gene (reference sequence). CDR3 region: CASNGGDEQFF. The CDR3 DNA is TGTGCCAGTAACGGGGGAGATGAGCAGTTCTTC. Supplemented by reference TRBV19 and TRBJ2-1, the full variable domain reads DGGITQSPKYLFRKEGQNVTLSCEQNLNHDAMYWYRQDPGQGLRLIYYSQIVNDFQKGDIAEGYSVSREKKESFPLTVTSAQKNPTAFYLCASNGGDEQFFGPGTRLTVL.

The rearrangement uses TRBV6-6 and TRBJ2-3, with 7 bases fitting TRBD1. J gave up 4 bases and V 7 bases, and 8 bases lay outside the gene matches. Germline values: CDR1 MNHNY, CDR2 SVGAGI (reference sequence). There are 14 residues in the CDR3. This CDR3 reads CASKRGQGPDTQYF. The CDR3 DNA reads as TGTGCCAGCAAGAGGGGGCAGGGCCCAGATACGCAGTATTTT.

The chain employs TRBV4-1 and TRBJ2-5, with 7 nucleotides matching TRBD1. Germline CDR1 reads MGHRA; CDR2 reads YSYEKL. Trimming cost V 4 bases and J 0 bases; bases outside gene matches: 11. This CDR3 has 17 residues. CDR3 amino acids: CASSLTEDRSYQETQYF. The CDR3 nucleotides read TGCGCCAGCAGCCTAACCGAGGACAGGAGTTACCAAGAGACCCAGTACTTC.

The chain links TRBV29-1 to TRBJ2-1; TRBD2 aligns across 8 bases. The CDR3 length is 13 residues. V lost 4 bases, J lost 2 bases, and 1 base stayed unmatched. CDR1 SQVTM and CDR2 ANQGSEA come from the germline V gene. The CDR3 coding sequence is TGCAGCGTTGCCGGGGGGGCCTACAATGAGCAGTTCTTC. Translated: CSVAGGAYNEQFF.

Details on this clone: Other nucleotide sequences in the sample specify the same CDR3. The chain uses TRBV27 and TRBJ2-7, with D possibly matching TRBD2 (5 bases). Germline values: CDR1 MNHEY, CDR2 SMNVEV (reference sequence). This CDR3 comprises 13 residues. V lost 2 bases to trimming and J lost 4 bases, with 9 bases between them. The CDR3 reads CASSLSGSYEQYF. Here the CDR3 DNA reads TGTGCCAGCAGTTTAAGCGGCTCGTACGAGCAGTACTTC.

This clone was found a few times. The CDR3, as DNA: TGCAGCGTTGCCGGGACAGGGTATTACAATGAGCAGTTCTTC. Translation: CSVAGTGYYNEQFF. The chain carries TRBV29-1 and TRBJ2-1; 9 bases align to TRBD1. The V segment lost 4 bases and the J segment 4 bases; nucleotides outside the gene matches: 5. Looked up from germline, CDR1 is SQVTM and CDR2 is ANQGSEA. The CDR3 is 14 amino acids.

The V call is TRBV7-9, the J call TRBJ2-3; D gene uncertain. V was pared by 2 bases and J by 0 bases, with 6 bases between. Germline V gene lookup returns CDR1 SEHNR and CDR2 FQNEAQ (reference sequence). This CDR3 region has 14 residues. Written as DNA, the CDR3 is TGTGCCAGCAGCTTAACCTCTAGCACAGATACGCAGTATTTT. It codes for CASSLTSSTDTQYF.

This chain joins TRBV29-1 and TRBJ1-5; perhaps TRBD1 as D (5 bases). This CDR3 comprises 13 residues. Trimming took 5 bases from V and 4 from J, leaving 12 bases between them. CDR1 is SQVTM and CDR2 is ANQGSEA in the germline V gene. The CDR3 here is CSVRGTLNQPQHF. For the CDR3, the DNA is TGCAGCGTTAGGGGAACCTTGAATCAGCCCCAGCATTTT.

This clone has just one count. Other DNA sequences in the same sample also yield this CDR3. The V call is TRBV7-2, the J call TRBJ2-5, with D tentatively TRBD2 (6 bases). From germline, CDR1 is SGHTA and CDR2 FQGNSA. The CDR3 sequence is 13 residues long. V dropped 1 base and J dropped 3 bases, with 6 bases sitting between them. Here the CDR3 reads CASSLEREETQYF. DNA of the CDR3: TGTGCCAGCAGCTTAGAGCGGGAAGAGACCCAGTACTTC.

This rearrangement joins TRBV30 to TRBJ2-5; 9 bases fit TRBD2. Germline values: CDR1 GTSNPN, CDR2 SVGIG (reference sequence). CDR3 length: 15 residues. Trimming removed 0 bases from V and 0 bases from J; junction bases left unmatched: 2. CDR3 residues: CAWSVLAGYQETQYF. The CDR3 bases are TGTGCCTGGAGTGTCCTAGCGGGGTACCAAGAGACCCAGTACTTC. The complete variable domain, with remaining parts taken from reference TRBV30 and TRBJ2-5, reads SQTIHQWPATLVQPVGSPLSLECTVEGTSNPNLYWYRQAAGRGLQLLFYSVGIGQISSEVPQNLSASRPQDRQFILSSKKLLLSDSGFYLCAWSVLAGYQETQYFGPGTRLLVL.

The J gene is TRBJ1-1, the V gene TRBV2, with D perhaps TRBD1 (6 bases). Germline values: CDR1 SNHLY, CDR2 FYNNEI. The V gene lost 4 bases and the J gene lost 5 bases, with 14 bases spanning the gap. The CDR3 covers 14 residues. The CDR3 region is CASSGQTGMTEAFF. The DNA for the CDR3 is TGTGCCAGCAGTGGGCAAACAGGGATGACTGAAGCTTTCTTT.

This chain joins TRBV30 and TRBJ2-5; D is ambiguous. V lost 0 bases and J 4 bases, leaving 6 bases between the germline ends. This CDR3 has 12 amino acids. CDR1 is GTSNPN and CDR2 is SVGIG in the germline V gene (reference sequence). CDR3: CAWSVALETQYF. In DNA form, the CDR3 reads TGTGCCTGGAGTGTAGCTTTAGAGACCCAGTACTTC.

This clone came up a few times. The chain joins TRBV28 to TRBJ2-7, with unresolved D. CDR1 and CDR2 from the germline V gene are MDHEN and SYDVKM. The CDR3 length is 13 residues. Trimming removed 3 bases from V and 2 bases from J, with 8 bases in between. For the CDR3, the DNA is TGTGCCAGCAGTTTCGCAATGACCTACGAGCAGTACTTC. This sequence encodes CASSFAMTYEQYF.

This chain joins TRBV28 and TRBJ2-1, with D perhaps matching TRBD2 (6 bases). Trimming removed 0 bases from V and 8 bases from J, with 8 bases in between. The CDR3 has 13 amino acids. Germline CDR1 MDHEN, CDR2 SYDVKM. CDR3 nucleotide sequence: TGTGCCAGCAGTTTATGGGGGGAGGATGAGCAGTTCTTC. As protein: CASSLWGEDEQFF.

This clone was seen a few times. The CDR3 sequence is CSVETGQNTEAFF. For the CDR3, the DNA is TGCAGCGTTGAAACGGGACAGAACACTGAAGCTTTCTTT. The chain is built from TRBV29-1 and TRBJ1-1; weak D call: TRBD1 (6 bases). CDR1 is SQVTM, CDR2 ANQGSEA, per germline. The CDR3 is made up of 13 amino acids. Trimming pared 2 bases from V and 1 base from J, leaving 8 bases between.